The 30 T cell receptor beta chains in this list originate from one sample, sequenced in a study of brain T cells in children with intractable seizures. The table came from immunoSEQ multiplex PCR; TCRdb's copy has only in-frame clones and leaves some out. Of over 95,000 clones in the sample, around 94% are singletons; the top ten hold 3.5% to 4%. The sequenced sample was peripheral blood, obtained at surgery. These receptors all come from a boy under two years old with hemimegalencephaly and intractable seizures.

The CDR3 bases are TGTGCCAGCAGCTTTGGTAGCGGGAGGACCTACGAGCAGTACTTC. It specifies CASSFGSGRTYEQYF. The V call is TRBV7-2, the J call TRBJ2-7; TRBD2 agrees at 10 bases. Trimming at V came to 3 bases and at J to 2 bases, leaving 4 bases not matched to a gene. Germline V gives CDR1 SGHTA, CDR2 FQGNSA. This CDR3 has 15 amino acids.

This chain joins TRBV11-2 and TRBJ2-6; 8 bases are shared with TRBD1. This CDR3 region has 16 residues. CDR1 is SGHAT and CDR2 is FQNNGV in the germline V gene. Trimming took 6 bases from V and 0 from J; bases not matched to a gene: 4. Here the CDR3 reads CASRRTGTSGANVLTF. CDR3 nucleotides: TGTGCCAGCAGACGGACAGGGACCTCTGGGGCCAACGTCCTGACTTTC.

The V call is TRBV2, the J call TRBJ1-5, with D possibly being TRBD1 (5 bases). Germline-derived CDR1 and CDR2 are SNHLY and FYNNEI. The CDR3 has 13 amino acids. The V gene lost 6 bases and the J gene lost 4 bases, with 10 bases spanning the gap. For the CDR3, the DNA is TGTGCCAGCAGGGCCGACAGTAATCAGCCCCAGCATTTT. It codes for CASRADSNQPQHF.

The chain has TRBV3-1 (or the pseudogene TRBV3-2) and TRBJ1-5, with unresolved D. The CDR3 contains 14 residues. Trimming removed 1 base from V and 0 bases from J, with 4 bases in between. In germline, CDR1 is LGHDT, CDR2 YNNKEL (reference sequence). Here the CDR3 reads CASSQGYSNQPQHF. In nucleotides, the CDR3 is TGTGCCAGCAGCCAAGGATATAGCAATCAGCCCCAGCATTTT.

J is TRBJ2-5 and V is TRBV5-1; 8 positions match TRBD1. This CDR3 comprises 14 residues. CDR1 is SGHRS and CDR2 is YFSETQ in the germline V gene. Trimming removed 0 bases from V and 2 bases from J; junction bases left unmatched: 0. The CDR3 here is CASSLDRGQETQYF. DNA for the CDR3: TGCGCCAGCAGCTTGGACAGGGGGCAAGAGACCCAGTACTTC.

The DNA of the CDR3 is TGTGCCAGCTCACCTACGGTCGCGGTGACTAACTATGGCTACACCTTC. Its translation is CASSPTVAVTNYGYTF. V and J are TRBV18 and TRBJ1-2; no reliable D call. CDR1 and CDR2 from the germline V gene are KGHSH and LQKENI. Trimming took 3 bases from V and 0 from J, leaving 14 bases between them. The CDR3 length is 16 residues.

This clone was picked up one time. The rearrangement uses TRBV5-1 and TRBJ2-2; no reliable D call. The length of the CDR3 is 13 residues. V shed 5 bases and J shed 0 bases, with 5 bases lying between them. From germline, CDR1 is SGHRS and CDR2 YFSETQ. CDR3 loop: CASSSANTGELFF. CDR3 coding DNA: TGCGCCAGCAGTAGTGCGAACACCGGGGAGCTGTTTTTT. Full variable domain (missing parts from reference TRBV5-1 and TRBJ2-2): KAGVTQTPRYLIKTRGQQVTLSCSPISGHRSVSWYQQTPGQGLQFLFEYFSETQRNKGNFPGRFSGRQFSNSRSEMNVSTLELGDSALYLCASSSANTGELFFGEGSRLTVL.

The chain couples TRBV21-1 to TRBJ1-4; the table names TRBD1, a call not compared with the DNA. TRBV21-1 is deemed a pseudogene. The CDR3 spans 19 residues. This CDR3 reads CASSKKSFRRGNANEKLFF. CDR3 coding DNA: TGTGCCAGCAGCAAAAAGTCTTTTCGAAGGGGGAATGCTAATGAAAAACTGTTTTTT.

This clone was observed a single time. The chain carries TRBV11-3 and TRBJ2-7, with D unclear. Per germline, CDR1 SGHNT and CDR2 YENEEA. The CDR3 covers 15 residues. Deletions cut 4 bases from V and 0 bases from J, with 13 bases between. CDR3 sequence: CASSSLGFSSYEQYF. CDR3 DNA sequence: TGTGCCAGCAGCTCTCTTGGGTTTTCCTCCTACGAGCAGTACTTC.

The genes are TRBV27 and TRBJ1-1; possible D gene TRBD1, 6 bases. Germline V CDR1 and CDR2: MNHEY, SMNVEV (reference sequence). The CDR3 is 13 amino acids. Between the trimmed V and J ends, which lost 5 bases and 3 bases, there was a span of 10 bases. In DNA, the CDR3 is TGTGCCAGCAGTCACACAGGGTACACTGAAGCTTTCTTT. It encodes CASSHTGYTEAFF.

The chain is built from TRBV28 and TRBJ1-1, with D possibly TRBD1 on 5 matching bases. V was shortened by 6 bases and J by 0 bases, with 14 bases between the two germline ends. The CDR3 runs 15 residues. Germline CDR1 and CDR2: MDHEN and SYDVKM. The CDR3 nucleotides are TGTGCCAGCAGACCAACACAGGCGGTGAACACTGAAGCTTTCTTT. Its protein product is CASRPTQAVNTEAFF.

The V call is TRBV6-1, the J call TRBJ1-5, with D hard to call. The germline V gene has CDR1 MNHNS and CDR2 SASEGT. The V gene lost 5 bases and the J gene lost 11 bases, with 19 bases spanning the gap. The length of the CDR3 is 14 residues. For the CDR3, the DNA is TGTGCCAGCAGTTCCATGGGTCCGGGTGGGGCCCAGCATTTT. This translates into CASSSMGPGGAQHF.

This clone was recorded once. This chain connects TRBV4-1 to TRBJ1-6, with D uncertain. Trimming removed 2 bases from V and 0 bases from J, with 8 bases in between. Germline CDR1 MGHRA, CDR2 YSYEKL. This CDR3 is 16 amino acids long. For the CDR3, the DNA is TGCGCCAGCAGCCAAACGATCTTCTCCTATAATTCACCCCTCCACTTT. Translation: CASSQTIFSYNSPLHF.

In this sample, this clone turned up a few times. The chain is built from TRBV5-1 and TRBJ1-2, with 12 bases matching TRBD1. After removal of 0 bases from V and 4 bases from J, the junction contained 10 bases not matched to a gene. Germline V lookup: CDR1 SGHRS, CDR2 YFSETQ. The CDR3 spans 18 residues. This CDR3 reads CASSLAPGQGASLYGYTF. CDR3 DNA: TGCGCCAGCAGCTTGGCCCCGGGACAGGGGGCGTCTCTCTATGGCTACACCTTC.

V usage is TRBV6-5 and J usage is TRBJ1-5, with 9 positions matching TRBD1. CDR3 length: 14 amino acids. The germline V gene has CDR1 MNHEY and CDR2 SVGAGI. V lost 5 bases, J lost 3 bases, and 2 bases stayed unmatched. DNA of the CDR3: TGTGCCAGCAGTCGACAGGGGGTCAATCAGCCCCAGCATTTT. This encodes CASSRQGVNQPQHF.

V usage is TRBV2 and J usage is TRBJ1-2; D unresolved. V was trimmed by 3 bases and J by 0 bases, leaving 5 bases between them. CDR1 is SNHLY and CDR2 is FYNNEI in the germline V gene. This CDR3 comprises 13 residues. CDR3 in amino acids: CASSDDTNYGYTF. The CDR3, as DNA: TGTGCCAGCAGTGACGACACTAACTATGGCTACACCTTC.

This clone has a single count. In DNA form, the CDR3 reads TGCGCCAGCAGCCAAGTGCCGATGGTTAGGTTTTACGAGCAGTACTTC. It codes for CASSQVPMVRFYEQYF. The J gene is TRBJ2-7, the V gene TRBV4-3; no firm D call. This CDR3 spans 16 amino acids. The ends were cut back, 1 base at V and 4 bases at J, with 17 bases in the middle. CDR1 LGHNA and CDR2 YSLEER come from the germline V gene.

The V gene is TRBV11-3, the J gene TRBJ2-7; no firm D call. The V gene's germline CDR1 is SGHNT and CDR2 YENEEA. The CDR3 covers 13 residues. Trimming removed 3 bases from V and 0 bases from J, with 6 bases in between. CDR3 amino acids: CASSLVFSYEQYF. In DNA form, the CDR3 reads TGTGCCAGCAGCTTGGTATTCTCCTACGAGCAGTACTTC. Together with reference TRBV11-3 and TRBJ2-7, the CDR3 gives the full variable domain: EAGVVQSPRYKIIEKKQPVAFWCNPISGHNTLYWYLQNLGQGPELLIRYENEEAVDDSQLPKDRFSAERLKGVDSTLKIQPAELGDSAVYLCASSLVFSYEQYFGPGTRLTVT.

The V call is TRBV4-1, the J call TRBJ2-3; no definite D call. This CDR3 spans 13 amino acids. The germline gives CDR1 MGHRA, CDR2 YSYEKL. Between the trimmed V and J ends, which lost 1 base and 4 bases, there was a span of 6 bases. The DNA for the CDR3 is TGCGCCAGCAGCCAAGTTCGGGCAGATACGCAGTATTTT. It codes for CASSQVRADTQYF.

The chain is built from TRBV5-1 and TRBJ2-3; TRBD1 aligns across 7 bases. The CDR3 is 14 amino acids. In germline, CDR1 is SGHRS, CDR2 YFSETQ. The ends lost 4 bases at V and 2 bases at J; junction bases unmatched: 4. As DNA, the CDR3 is TGCGCCAGCAGCCTGACAGGGACCACAGATACGCAGTATTTT. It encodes CASSLTGTTDTQYF.

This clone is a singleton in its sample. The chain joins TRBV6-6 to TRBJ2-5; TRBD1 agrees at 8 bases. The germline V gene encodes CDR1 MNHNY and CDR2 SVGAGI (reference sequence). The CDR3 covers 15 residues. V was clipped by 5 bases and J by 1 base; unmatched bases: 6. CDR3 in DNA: TGTGCCAGCAGTCAACTACAGGGGGTCCAAGAGACCCAGTACTTC. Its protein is CASSQLQGVQETQYF.

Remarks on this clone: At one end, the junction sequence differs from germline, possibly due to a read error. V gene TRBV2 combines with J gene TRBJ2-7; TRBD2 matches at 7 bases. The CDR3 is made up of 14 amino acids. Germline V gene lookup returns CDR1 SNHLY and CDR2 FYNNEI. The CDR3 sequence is CASSQAGFLYEQYF. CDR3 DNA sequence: TGTGCCAGCAGTCAAGCGGGATTCCTCTACGAGCAGTACTTC.

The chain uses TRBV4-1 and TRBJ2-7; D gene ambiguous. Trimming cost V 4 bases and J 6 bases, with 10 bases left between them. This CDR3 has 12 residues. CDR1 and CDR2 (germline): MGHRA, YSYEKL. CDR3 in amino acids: CASSRLGREQYF. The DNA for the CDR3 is TGCGCCAGCAGCCGGCTAGGGCGCGAGCAGTACTTC.

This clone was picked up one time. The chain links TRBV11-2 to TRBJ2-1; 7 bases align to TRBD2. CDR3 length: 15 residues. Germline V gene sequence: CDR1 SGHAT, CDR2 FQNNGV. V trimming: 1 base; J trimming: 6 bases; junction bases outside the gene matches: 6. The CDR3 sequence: CASSLAAGTRNEQFF. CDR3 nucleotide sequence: TGTGCCAGCAGCTTAGCAGCGGGGACCCGCAATGAGCAGTTCTTC.

In nucleotides, the CDR3 is TGTGCCAGCAGCCCGATTGGCGGGAGGGCCTACGAGCAGTACTTC. Amino acid sequence: CASSPIGGRAYEQYF. The gene calls are TRBV7-8 and TRBJ2-7; 9 positions agree with TRBD2. Per the germline V gene, CDR1 is SGHVS and CDR2 is FQNEAQ. This CDR3 has 15 residues. The trim removed 5 bases at V and 2 bases at J, leaving 7 bases unmatched.

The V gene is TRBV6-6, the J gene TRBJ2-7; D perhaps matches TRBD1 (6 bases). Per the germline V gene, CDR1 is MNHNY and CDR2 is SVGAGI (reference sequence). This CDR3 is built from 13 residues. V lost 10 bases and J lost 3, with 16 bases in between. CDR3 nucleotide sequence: TGTGCCACCCAGAGGGGGAAATACTACGAGCAGTACTTC. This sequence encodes CATQRGKYYEQYF.

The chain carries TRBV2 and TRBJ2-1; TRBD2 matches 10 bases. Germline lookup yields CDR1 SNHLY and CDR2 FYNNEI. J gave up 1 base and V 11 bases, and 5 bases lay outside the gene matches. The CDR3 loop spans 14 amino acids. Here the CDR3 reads CASTSGNSYNEQFF. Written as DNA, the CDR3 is TGTGCCTCTACTAGCGGGAATTCCTACAATGAGCAGTTCTTC.

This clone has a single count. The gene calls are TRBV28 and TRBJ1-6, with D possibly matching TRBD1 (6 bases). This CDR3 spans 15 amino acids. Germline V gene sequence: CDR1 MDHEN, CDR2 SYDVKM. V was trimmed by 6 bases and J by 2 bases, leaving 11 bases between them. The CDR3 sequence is CASRQQGTYNSPLHF. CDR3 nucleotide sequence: TGTGCCAGCAGACAACAGGGAACCTATAATTCACCCCTCCACTTT.

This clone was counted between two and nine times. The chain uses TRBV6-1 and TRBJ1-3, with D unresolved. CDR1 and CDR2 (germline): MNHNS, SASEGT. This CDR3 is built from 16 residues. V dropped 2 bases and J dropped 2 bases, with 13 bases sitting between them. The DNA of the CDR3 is TGTGCCAGCAGTGAATGGGCAGGAGGTGCTGGAAACACCATATATTTT. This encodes CASSEWAGGAGNTIYF.

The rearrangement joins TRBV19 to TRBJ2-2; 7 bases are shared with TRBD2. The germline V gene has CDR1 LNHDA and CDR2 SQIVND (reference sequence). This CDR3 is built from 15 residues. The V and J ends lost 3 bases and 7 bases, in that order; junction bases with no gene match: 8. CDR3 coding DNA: TGTGCCAGTAGTATGGAAGGACTAGATGTCGGGGAGCTGTTTTTT. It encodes CASSMEGLDVGELFF.